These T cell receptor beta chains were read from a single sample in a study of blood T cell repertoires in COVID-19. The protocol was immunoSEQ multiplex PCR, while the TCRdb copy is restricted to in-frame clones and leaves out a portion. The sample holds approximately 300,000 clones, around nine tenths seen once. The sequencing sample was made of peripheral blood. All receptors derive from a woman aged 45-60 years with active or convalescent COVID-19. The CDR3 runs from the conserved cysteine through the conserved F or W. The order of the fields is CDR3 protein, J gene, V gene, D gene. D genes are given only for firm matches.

CDR3aa: CASSHGAGTSYNEQFF; j_gene: TRBJ2-1; v_gene: TRBV4-3; d_gene: -
CDR3aa: CASSPRSGDTQYF; j_gene: TRBJ2-3; v_gene: TRBV18; d_gene: -
CDR3aa: CAITEEQGVTYEQYF; j_gene: TRBJ2-7; v_gene: TRBV10-3; d_gene: TRBD1
CDR3aa: CAWSARSGTGELFF; j_gene: TRBJ2-2; v_gene: TRBV30; d_gene: -
CDR3aa: CASSVDFTEAFF; j_gene: TRBJ1-1; v_gene: TRBV2; d_gene: -
CDR3aa: CASSLGQGRPQHF; j_gene: TRBJ1-5; v_gene: TRBV7-3; d_gene: -
CDR3aa: CASSLEGSGGYTF; j_gene: TRBJ1-2; v_gene: TRBV7-3; d_gene: -
CDR3aa: CASSFLADITGELFF; j_gene: TRBJ2-2; v_gene: TRBV5-4; d_gene: TRBD2
CDR3aa: CASSSQREGPYEQYF; j_gene: TRBJ2-7; v_gene: TRBV18; d_gene: TRBD2
CDR3aa: CASSQVRVQNTEAFF; j_gene: TRBJ1-1; v_gene: TRBV3-1/TRBV3-2; d_gene: -
CDR3aa: CASSPWTGEDYEQYF; j_gene: TRBJ2-7; v_gene: TRBV13; d_gene: TRBD1
CDR3aa: CASSHLTAYTTGELFF; j_gene: TRBJ2-2; v_gene: TRBV14; d_gene: -
CDR3aa: CASSRGERNQPQHF; j_gene: TRBJ1-5; v_gene: TRBV27; d_gene: -
CDR3aa: CASSVGASGGIQETQYF; j_gene: TRBJ2-5; v_gene: TRBV9; d_gene: TRBD2
CDR3aa: CASSPGTSGTTDTQYF; j_gene: TRBJ2-3; v_gene: TRBV7-9; d_gene: TRBD2
CDR3aa: CASSLGLAGGTLSTDTQYF; j_gene: TRBJ2-3; v_gene: TRBV3-1/TRBV3-2; d_gene: TRBD2
CDR3aa: CASSRRVGWPDTQYF; j_gene: TRBJ2-3; v_gene: TRBV27; d_gene: -
CDR3aa: CAISESPGEGNTGELFF; j_gene: TRBJ2-2; v_gene: TRBV10-3; d_gene: -
CDR3aa: CASSYSPRTGETQYF; j_gene: TRBJ2-5; v_gene: TRBV6-6; d_gene: TRBD1
CDR3aa: CASSPTGGLRYEQYF; j_gene: TRBJ2-7; v_gene: TRBV18; d_gene: TRBD2
CDR3aa: CASSIDRAGLSEQYF; j_gene: TRBJ2-7; v_gene: TRBV19; d_gene: -
CDR3aa: CASSFFTAGTGGEKLFF; j_gene: TRBJ1-4; v_gene: TRBV7-8; d_gene: TRBD1
CDR3aa: CASSQGTGDYGYTF; j_gene: TRBJ1-2; v_gene: TRBV3-1/TRBV3-2; d_gene: TRBD1
CDR3aa: CASSRTGTTGELFF; j_gene: TRBJ2-2; v_gene: TRBV6-2/TRBV6-3; d_gene: -
CDR3aa: CATSGLSGTSTDTQYF; j_gene: TRBJ2-3; v_gene: TRBV24-1; d_gene: -
CDR3aa: CASSPLLAGDISGELFF; j_gene: TRBJ2-2; v_gene: TRBV4-3; d_gene: TRBD2
CDR3aa: CASSLKAGLAGRDEQFF; j_gene: TRBJ2-1; v_gene: TRBV7-6; d_gene: TRBD2
CDR3aa: CSVGRGSSSYNEQFF; j_gene: TRBJ2-1; v_gene: TRBV29-1; d_gene: -
CDR3aa: CASTLGGRYTF; j_gene: TRBJ1-2; v_gene: TRBV6-6; d_gene: -
CDR3aa: CASSRSLLSSYNEQFF; j_gene: TRBJ2-1; v_gene: TRBV9; d_gene: -
CDR3aa: CASSLGTGDTGELFF; j_gene: TRBJ2-2; v_gene: TRBV28; d_gene: TRBD1
CDR3aa: CASSYPSGRASYNEQFF; j_gene: TRBJ2-1; v_gene: TRBV11-2; d_gene: TRBD2
CDR3aa: CASKGLDAGELFF; j_gene: TRBJ2-2; v_gene: TRBV9; d_gene: -
CDR3aa: CASSVRGTESPLHF; j_gene: TRBJ1-6; v_gene: TRBV9; d_gene: -
CDR3aa: CASSPSYSWNEQFF; j_gene: TRBJ2-1; v_gene: TRBV7-3; d_gene: -
CDR3aa: CASSFTGDLYRVYGYTF; j_gene: TRBJ1-2; v_gene: TRBV12-1; d_gene: -
CDR3aa: CASSHTGAMWNTGELFF; j_gene: TRBJ2-2; v_gene: TRBV10-1; d_gene: TRBD1
CDR3aa: CASSNRVPSYEQYF; j_gene: TRBJ2-7; v_gene: TRBV21-1; d_gene: -
CDR3aa: CATRGTDRMNTEAFF; j_gene: TRBJ1-1; v_gene: TRBV10-3; d_gene: TRBD1
CDR3aa: CATSAGVRVGYTF; j_gene: TRBJ1-2; v_gene: TRBV24-1; d_gene: -
CDR3aa: CASSALTGGDIQYF; j_gene: TRBJ2-4; v_gene: TRBV9; d_gene: TRBD1
CDR3aa: CASSYGLAGETGELFF; j_gene: TRBJ2-2; v_gene: TRBV6-5; d_gene: TRBD2